The 27 T cell receptor beta chains below were found in one sample sequenced in a study of breast tumors, draining lymph nodes, adjacent tissues. TCRdb fed the multiplex PCR reads into MiXCR, producing one record per CDR3 protein. The sample carries fewer than 25,000 distinct CDR3 sequences, 40% to 45% recorded once. Sequencing was performed on breast tumor tissue. All receptors derive from a female donor with breast cancer. Some clones in this sample may be carry-over from other donors' samples.

This clonotype was detected a few times. The V and J genes are TRBV7-9 and TRBJ2-7, with TRBD1 matching 7 bases. With V trimmed by 6 bases and J by 2 bases, 1 base remained unmatched. The CDR3 totals 12 residues. Germline lookup yields CDR1 SEHNR and CDR2 FQNEAQ (reference sequence). The CDR3 DNA reads TGTGCCAGCAGACAGGGGACCTACGAGCAGTACTTC. Its translation: CASRQGTYEQYF.

In its sample, this clonotype is medium-sized (0.01 to 0.1%). V usage is TRBV5-1 and J usage is TRBJ2-3; 8 nucleotides align to TRBD2. Looked up from germline, CDR1 is SGHRS and CDR2 is YFSETQ. After removal of 0 bases from V and 0 bases from J, the junction contained 3 bases not matched to a gene. The CDR3 covers 16 residues. This CDR3 reads CASSLGGGGSTDTQYF. CDR3 DNA: TGCGCCAGCAGCTTGGGTGGCGGGGGGAGCACAGATACGCAGTATTTT.

This clonotype is medium-sized (0.01 to 0.1%) within its sample. The rearrangement links TRBV4-2 to TRBJ2-6, with D hard to call. From germline, CDR1 is LGHNA and CDR2 YNFKEQ. The CDR3 runs 14 residues. V lost 3 bases and J lost 4, with 7 bases in between. The DNA of the CDR3 is TGTGCCAGCAGCCAGAGTAGGGGGGCCAACGTCCTGACTTTC. Protein sequence: CASSQSRGANVLTF.

As regards this clonotype: A much larger clone lies one base from this, so it may be a read error. The gene calls are TRBV12-3 or TRBV12-4 and TRBJ1-2; TRBD1 might be the D (5 bases). The CDR3 extends over 14 amino acids. Trimming took 3 bases from V and 7 from J, leaving 15 bases between them. The DNA for the CDR3 is TGTGCCAGCAGTTTCAGCTGGGGGGTCGGTGGCTACACCTTC. The encoded protein is CASSFSWGVGGYTF.

In this sample, this clonotype turned up once. The chain combines TRBV2 with TRBJ2-4; D not resolved. The CDR3 consists of 11 residues. CDR1 SNHLY and CDR2 FYNNEI come from the germline V gene. The V end lost 5 bases, the J end lost 4 bases, and 3 bases lay between the germline ends. CDR3 region: CASSQKNIQYF. The CDR3 DNA reads TGTGCCAGCAGTCAGAAAAACATTCAGTACTTC.

J is TRBJ2-2 and V is TRBV20-1, with 8 bases matching TRBD2. The ends lost 0 bases at V and 5 bases at J; junction bases unmatched: 8. In germline, CDR1 is DFQATT, CDR2 SNEGSKA (reference sequence). This CDR3 is 16 amino acids long. CDR3 nucleotide sequence: TGCAGTGCTAGAGATCTGGCTAGCGGGCGAACCGGGGAGCTGTTTTTT. Its translation is CSARDLASGRTGELFF.

By share of the sample, this clonotype is medium-sized. The genes are TRBV20-1 and TRBJ2-6; no firm D call. The V gene's germline CDR1 is DFQATT and CDR2 SNEGSKA (reference sequence). The CDR3 runs to 13 residues. Deletions cut 6 bases from V and 1 base from J, with 7 bases between. CDR3 protein: CSAWSSGANVLTF. CDR3 in DNA: TGCAGTGCGTGGAGTTCTGGGGCCAACGTCCTGACTTTC.

The chain uses TRBV12-3 or TRBV12-4 and TRBJ2-5, with D maybe TRBD2 (6 bases). The CDR3 covers 13 residues. The V end was cut by 6 bases, the J end by 2 bases, with 10 bases between. Here the CDR3 reads CASSPGTQETQYF. DNA of the CDR3: TGTGCCAGCAGCCCCGGGACTCAAGAGACCCAGTACTTC.

The gene calls are TRBV11-1 and TRBJ1-2; TRBD1 aligns across 7 bases. Germline CDR1 reads SGHAT; CDR2 reads FQDESV (reference sequence). CDR3 length equals 13 residues. Trimming at V came to 1 base and at J to 5 bases, leaving 1 base not matched to a gene. CDR3 in DNA: TGTGCCAGCAGCTTAGGGGACAGATATGGCTACACCTTC. Translating it yields CASSLGDRYGYTF. Combining the CDR3 with reference TRBV11-1 and TRBJ1-2 gives the whole variable domain EAEVAQSPRYKITEKSQAVAFWCDPISGHATLYWYRQILGQGPELLVQFQDESVVDDSQLPKDRFSAERLKGVDSTLKIQPAELGDSAMYLCASSLGDRYGYTFGSGTRLTVV.

On this clonotype itself: A junction boundary mismatches the germline segment, possibly from a read error. The CDR3 coding sequence is TGTGCCAGCAGTCACGACAATCAGCCCCAGCATTTC. Translating gives CASSHDNQPQHF. This chain uses TRBV6-5 with TRBJ1-5; no firm D call. This CDR3 is built from 12 residues. The V gene's germline CDR1 is MNHEY and CDR2 SVGAGI.

The chain uses TRBV6-4 and TRBJ2-3; 10 bases agree with TRBD2. CDR1 and CDR2 (germline): MRHNA, SNTAGT. CDR3 size: 16 residues. The V segment lost 2 bases and the J segment 0 bases; nucleotides outside the gene matches: 2. Here the CDR3 DNA reads TGTGCCAGCAGTGACAGCGGGGGGGCTAGCACAGATACGCAGTATTTT. Encoded protein: CASSDSGGASTDTQYF.

This clonotype is medium-sized within its sample. The chain employs TRBV5-1 and TRBJ2-2; D call uncertain. The CDR3 extends over 13 amino acids. V lost 3 bases and J lost 6, with 9 bases in between. The germline V gene has CDR1 SGHRS and CDR2 YFSETQ. CDR3 region: CASSSVGSGELFF. CDR3 DNA sequence: TGCGCCAGCAGCTCAGTCGGGTCCGGGGAGCTGTTTTTT.

The table lists this clonotype with many counts. The chain joins TRBV15 to TRBJ1-5, with D tentatively TRBD1 (5 bases). With 0 bases removed from V and 9 bases from J, the gap between germline ends came to 15 bases. CDR1 and CDR2 (germline): LNHNV, YYDKDF (reference sequence). The CDR3 sequence is 15 residues long. CDR3 nucleotide sequence: TGTGCCACCAGCAGAGATCTCGGGGGAGGGAGGCCCCAGCATTTT. Translating gives CATSRDLGGGRPQHF.

This clonotype was seen repeatedly, ten times or more. Compared with germline, one end of the junction differs, possibly owing to a read error. The V call is TRBV5-1, the J call TRBJ2-5; possibly TRBD1 for D (5 bases). The CDR3 length is 14 residues. The germline gives CDR1 SGHRS, CDR2 YFSETQ. In DNA, the CDR3 is TGCGCCAGCAGCTTTCAATCAGGGCAAGACACCCAGTACTTC. Translated, it gives CASSFQSGQDTQYF.

CDR3 bases: TGTGCCAGCAGCCCAGAGAGCGGGAGGGCCCAAGATACGCAGTATTTT. It yields the protein CASSPESGRAQDTQYF. The rearrangement links TRBV7-3 to TRBJ2-3, with 10 nucleotides matching TRBD2. The V gene end was trimmed by 5 bases and the J gene end by 5 bases; junction bases not matched to a gene: 10. The CDR3 runs to 16 residues. Germline V gene lookup returns CDR1 SGHTA and CDR2 FQGTGA.

V is TRBV7-8 and J is TRBJ1-4; TRBD1 agrees at 8 bases. Per germline, CDR1 SGHVS and CDR2 FQNEAQ. The V and J ends lost 4 bases and 4 bases, in that order; junction bases with no gene match: 2. The CDR3 covers 14 residues. CDR3 region: CASSYGQGNEKLFF. The CDR3 bases are TGTGCCAGCAGCTACGGACAGGGTAATGAAAAACTGTTTTTT. The full variable domain, in which reference TRBV7-8 and TRBJ1-4 provide the parts outside the CDR3, is GAGVSQSPRYKVAKRGQDVALRCDPISGHVSLFWYQQALGQGPEFLTYFQNEAQLDKSGLPSDRFFAERPEGSVSTLKIQRTQQEDSAVYLCASSYGQGNEKLFFGSGTQLSVL.

This clonotype ranks as medium-sized. V and J are TRBV7-2 and TRBJ2-3, with D possibly being TRBD2 (5 bases). V gave up 4 bases and J gave up 2 bases, with 13 bases separating them. CDR3 length: 15 amino acids. From germline, CDR1 is SGHTA and CDR2 FQGNSA. The CDR3, as DNA: TGTGCCAGCAGCTCACGCCCCCTAGCCACAGATACGCAGTATTTT. Protein product: CASSSRPLATDTQYF.

This clonotype came up many times. The V and J genes are TRBV5-6 and TRBJ2-7; no definite D call. The CDR3 loop spans 14 amino acids. V dropped 4 bases and J dropped 7 bases, with 18 bases sitting between them. Looked up from germline, CDR1 is SGHDT and CDR2 is YYEEEE. CDR3 sequence reads: CASSPGPGTSEQYF. The CDR3 bases are TGTGCCAGCAGCCCCGGACCTGGTACGAGTGAGCAGTACTTC.

CDR3 loop: CASSLEGQTQETQYF. CDR3 nucleotide sequence: TGTGCCAGCAGTTTGGAGGGGCAGACACAAGAGACCCAGTACTTC. J is TRBJ2-5 and V is TRBV11-3, with a tentative D call TRBD2 (6 bases). V lost 6 bases and J lost 2, with 16 bases in between. Germline values: CDR1 SGHNT, CDR2 YENEEA. The CDR3 spans 15 residues.

This rearrangement joins TRBV2 to TRBJ2-6; D possibly matches TRBD1 or TRBD2 (6 bases each). The germline V and J ends were trimmed by 5 bases and 0 bases, with 14 bases remaining between them. Germline-derived CDR1 and CDR2 are SNHLY and FYNNEI. CDR3 length: 17 residues. The CDR3 loop reads CASSLGGLRSGANVLTF. The CDR3 coding sequence is TGTGCCAGCAGTTTAGGGGGACTTCGCTCTGGGGCCAACGTCCTGACTTTC.

Regarding this clonotype: One end of the junction varies from germline; a read error may be responsible. This rearrangement joins TRBV5-1 to TRBJ2-7; TRBD2 agrees at 7 bases. Germline-derived CDR1 and CDR2 are SGHRS and YFSETQ. The CDR3 loop spans 12 amino acids. The CDR3 here is CASSERGYEQYF. Written as DNA, the CDR3 is TGTGCCAGCAGCGAGCGGGGCTACGAGCAGTACTTC.

This clonotype was counted at least ten times. The J gene is TRBJ2-7, the V gene TRBV7-2, with 7 bases aligning to TRBD1. The CDR3 length is 14 residues. CDR1 is SGHTA and CDR2 is FQGNSA in the germline V gene. The V segment lost 5 bases and the J segment 2 bases; nucleotides outside the gene matches: 6. The CDR3 protein is CASSPRQGAYEQYF. CDR3 DNA: TGTGCCAGCAGCCCTAGGCAGGGGGCCTACGAGCAGTACTTC.

This rearrangement joins TRBV6-2 or TRBV6-3 to TRBJ2-2; weak D call: TRBD1 (5 bases). In germline, CDR1 is MNHEY, CDR2 SVGEGT. V was cut by 7 bases and J by 3 bases, with 15 bases left in between. The CDR3 runs to 15 residues. CDR3 DNA: TGTGCCAGCACCTTAGGACAAACCCACACCGGGGAGCTGTTTTTT. Translated, it gives CASTLGQTHTGELFF.

In nucleotides, the CDR3 is TGTGCCAGCAGCCAACTTGCTAGCGGGGGTGCAGATACGCAGTATTTT. It encodes CASSQLASGGADTQYF. The V and J genes are TRBV3-1 and TRBJ2-3; 10 bases line up with TRBD2. The length of the CDR3 is 16 residues. V shed 2 bases and J 4 bases; nucleotides not matched to a gene: 6. CDR1 is LGHDT and CDR2 is YNNKEL in the germline V gene (reference sequence).

This clonotype ranks as medium-sized (0.01 to 0.1%). The chain recombines TRBV5-1 with TRBJ2-2; D is possibly TRBD2 (5 bases). The ends were cut back, 7 bases at V and 0 bases at J, with 13 bases in the middle. The CDR3 totals 15 residues. CDR1 SGHRS and CDR2 YFSETQ come from the germline V gene. CDR3 protein: CASALALSNTGELFF. CDR3 coding DNA: TGCGCCAGCGCGCTAGCCTTATCGAACACCGGGGAGCTGTTTTTT.

In this sample, this clonotype turned up once. The chain combines TRBV2 with TRBJ2-3; 8 positions match TRBD2. V dropped 8 bases and J dropped 0; count of bases not matched to a gene: 10. The CDR3 covers 16 residues. Per germline, CDR1 SNHLY and CDR2 FYNNEI. CDR3 in amino acids: CASVDRGRPSTDTQYF. In DNA form, the CDR3 reads TGTGCCAGCGTTGACCGCGGGAGGCCTAGCACAGATACGCAGTATTTT.

This clonotype counts as medium-sized (0.01 to 0.1%). V gene TRBV15 combines with J gene TRBJ2-5; TRBD2 matches 8 bases. The V gene end was trimmed by 5 bases and the J gene end by 4 bases; junction bases not matched to a gene: 3. From germline, CDR1 is LNHNV and CDR2 YYDKDF (reference sequence). The CDR3 covers 13 residues. CDR3 loop: CATSAGGPETQYF. The CDR3 bases are TGTGCCACCAGCGCGGGGGGTCCAGAGACCCAGTACTTC.